A single sample gave rise to the 21 T cell receptor beta chains below, sequenced in a study of T-cell memory formation after mild COVID-19. TCRdb recomputed calls from the 5' RACE reads with MiXCR, one row per CDR3 protein. The data hold about 210,000 distinct CDR3 sequences, with 10% to 13% observed a single time. The specimen was PBMCs or a T cell subset sorted from them (not recorded which). These receptors came from a man aged 18-30 years who had mild COVID-19 (a few samples of this study predate the infection). Cell type and time point are not known.

This clonotype was observed many times. The V and J genes are TRBV20-1 and TRBJ2-2, with TRBD1 matching over 7 bases. This CDR3 comprises 14 residues. With V trimmed by 0 bases and J by 6 bases, 4 bases remained unmatched. Germline values: CDR1 DFQATT, CDR2 SNEGSKA (reference sequence). The CDR3 reads CSARDRGYAGELFF. The DNA of the CDR3 is TGCAGTGCTAGAGACAGGGGGTACGCCGGGGAGCTGTTTTTT.

This clonotype has more than one count but fewer than ten. CDR3 DNA sequence: TGCGCCAGCAGCCTCCTCGGGAGTGTCGGGGCTCCTAGCTCCTACAATGAGCAGTTCTTC. It yields the protein CASSLLGSVGAPSSYNEQFF. The chain carries TRBV5-1 and TRBJ2-1; the D gene is possibly TRBD2 (6 bases). The CDR3 has 20 amino acids. CDR1 SGHRS and CDR2 YFSETQ come from the germline V gene. Trimming stripped 4 bases from V and 0 bases from J, with 26 bases between.

The V gene is TRBV20-1, the J gene TRBJ2-3, with 11 bases identical to TRBD2. CDR3 length equals 20 residues. Germline V gene data show CDR1 as DFQATT and CDR2 as SNEGSKA (reference sequence). V was pared by 2 bases and J by 3 bases, with 19 bases of the junction left unmatched. CDR3 protein: CSARNRRASGGSWLTDTQYF. In DNA form, the CDR3 reads TGCAGTGCTAGAAATCGTAGGGCTAGCGGGGGGAGTTGGTTAACAGATACGCAGTATTTT.

The chain has TRBV20-1 and TRBJ2-6; D ambiguous. Germline-derived CDR1 and CDR2 are DFQATT and SNEGSKA (reference sequence). CDR3 length: 13 amino acids. Trimming removed 5 bases from V and 1 base from J, with 6 bases in between. CDR3 nucleotides: TGCAGTGCTCAGGAGTCTGGGGCCAACGTCCTGACTTTC. Translating it yields CSAQESGANVLTF.

This clonotype was seen repeatedly, ten times or more. The V call is TRBV20-1, the J call TRBJ2-5; either TRBD1 or TRBD2 may fit D (6 bases each). Germline CDR1 reads DFQATT; CDR2 reads SNEGSKA (reference sequence). The CDR3 is made up of 13 amino acids. Trimming took off 6 bases at V and 4 bases at J, with 15 bases between the two ends. The CDR3 DNA is TGCAGTGCAGGAAGGGGGGCCCCAGAGACCCAGTACTTC. Protein product: CSAGRGAPETQYF.

The chain combines TRBV12-3 or TRBV12-4 with TRBJ2-7; 9 nucleotides match TRBD1. The CDR3 has 14 amino acids. V was clipped by 5 bases and J by 5 bases; unmatched bases: 7. As DNA, the CDR3 is TGTGCCAGCAGTCTTACAGGGGGCCGGAACGAGCAGTACGTC. The encoded protein is CASSLTGGRNEQYV.

This clonotype came up many times. The J gene is TRBJ2-7, the V gene TRBV7-2; 10 nucleotides line up with TRBD1. Germline loops: CDR1 SGHTA, CDR2 FQGNSA. This CDR3 has 13 amino acids. Trimming at V came to 1 base and at J to 6 bases, leaving 0 bases not matched to a gene. In DNA form, the CDR3 reads TGTGCCAGCAGCTTAGGGACAGGGGGCGAGCAGTACTTC. It translates to CASSLGTGGEQYF.

This clonotype was detected many times. The J gene is TRBJ2-2, the V gene TRBV9; TRBD1 or TRBD2 may be the D gene (6 bases each). Per germline, CDR1 SGDLS and CDR2 YYNGEE. The germline V and J ends were trimmed by 5 bases and 5 bases, with 16 bases remaining between them. The CDR3 consists of 15 residues. CDR3 residues: CASRGRQAGTGELFF. For the CDR3, the DNA is TGTGCCAGCAGGGGGAGACAGGCGGGGACCGGGGAGCTGTTTTTT.

This sequence joins TRBV7-2 and TRBJ1-1; D is unclear. V lost 1 base and J lost 7, with 10 bases in between. The germline gives CDR1 SGHTA, CDR2 FQGNSA. The CDR3 contains 13 residues. The CDR3 coding sequence is TGTGCCAGCAGCTTAGAAGGAGGTTATGAAGCTTTCTTT. Translation: CASSLEGGYEAFF.

This clonotype was observed many times. The rearrangement uses TRBV3-1 and TRBJ2-3; D might be TRBD1 or TRBD2, each matching 5 bases. Per germline, CDR1 LGHDT and CDR2 YNNKEL (reference sequence). Trimming pared 4 bases from V and 8 bases from J, leaving 13 bases between. The CDR3 extends over 13 amino acids. The DNA for the CDR3 is TGTGCCAGCAGCCTACCCGGGACGGGTACGCAGTATTTT. Translation: CASSLPGTGTQYF.

This clonotype was detected many times. The CDR3 spells CASSLGAGPWEQYV. CDR3 DNA: TGTGCCAGCAGCTTAGGGGCAGGTCCTTGGGAGCAGTACGTC. V usage is TRBV7-2 and J usage is TRBJ2-7; D is undetermined. The CDR3 sequence is 14 residues long. Trimming cost V 1 base and J 7 bases, with 14 bases left between them. Germline loops: CDR1 SGHTA, CDR2 FQGNSA.

This clonotype was recorded many times. The J gene is TRBJ1-2, the V gene TRBV20-1, with 8 bases matching TRBD1. Germline assignment: CDR1 DFQATT and CDR2 SNEGSKA (reference sequence). The ends lost 4 bases at V and 5 bases at J; junction bases unmatched: 9. The CDR3 runs to 14 residues. The CDR3 here is CSATPGTGGYGYTF. CDR3 DNA sequence: TGCAGTGCTACTCCCGGGACAGGAGGATATGGCTACACCTTC.

Many counts were recorded for this clonotype. J is TRBJ2-6 and V is TRBV12-3 or TRBV12-4; tentative D call: TRBD2 (6 bases). This CDR3 spans 13 amino acids. Trimming removed 6 bases at V and 5 bases at J, with 8 bases between. CDR3 nucleotides: TGTGCCAGCAGGGGAGGCTGGGCCAACGTCCTGACTTTC. Residues: CASRGGWANVLTF.

This clonotype was seen more than once but under ten times. The chain combines TRBV7-8 with TRBJ1-4; no clear D gene. CDR1 and CDR2 (germline): SGHVS, FQNEAQ. V was shortened by 4 bases and J by 8 bases, with 8 bases between the two germline ends. The CDR3 loop spans 12 amino acids. CDR3 in amino acids: CASSYRWEKLFF. In DNA form, the CDR3 reads TGTGCCAGCAGCTACCGGTGGGAAAAACTGTTTTTT.

The table lists this clonotype with a few counts. V is TRBV20-1 and J is TRBJ2-2; D tentatively fits TRBD1 or TRBD2 (5 bases each). The germline gives CDR1 DFQATT, CDR2 SNEGSKA (reference sequence). Trimming took off 3 bases at V and 1 base at J, with 9 bases between the two ends. This CDR3 is 14 amino acids long. CDR3 protein: CSASGAGNTGELFF. The CDR3 DNA reads TGCAGTGCTAGCGGGGCAGGGAACACCGGGGAGCTGTTTTTT.

DNA for the CDR3: TGTGCCAGCAGCCGAATAGGGGCCAACGTCCTGACTTTC. This sequence encodes CASSRIGANVLTF. V gene TRBV7-8 combines with J gene TRBJ2-6; D is unresolved. Germline V lookup: CDR1 SGHVS, CDR2 FQNEAQ. The CDR3 spans 13 residues. Trimming pared 5 bases from V and 4 bases from J, leaving 6 bases between.

The V call is TRBV7-2, the J call TRBJ1-6; D is unclear. Trimming took off 2 bases at V and 9 bases at J, with 8 bases between the two ends. Looked up from germline, CDR1 is SGHTA and CDR2 is FQGNSA. This CDR3 has 13 residues. CDR3 in amino acids: CASSLYLISPLHF. CDR3 nucleotides: TGTGCCAGCAGCTTATATTTGATTTCACCCCTCCACTTT.

This clonotype was observed a few times. The chain has TRBV11-2 and TRBJ2-7; D assignment may be TRBD1 or TRBD2 (5 bases each). CDR1 is SGHAT and CDR2 is FQNNGV in the germline V gene. Trimming took off 4 bases at V and 4 bases at J, with 23 bases between the two ends. The CDR3 has 17 residues. In DNA, the CDR3 is TGTGCCAGCAGCTCAGGACTTACATGGGGGAACGTGTACGAGCAGTACTTC. The encoded protein is CASSSGLTWGNVYEQYF.

The sample holds a few counts of this clonotype. The rearrangement joins TRBV7-9 to TRBJ1-2; 7 bases are a match to TRBD1. Germline CDR1 reads SEHNR; CDR2 reads FQNEAQ (reference sequence). J gave up 7 bases and V 5 bases, and 7 bases lay outside the gene matches. The CDR3 is 13 residues long. This CDR3 is CASSLQGFTGYTF. The CDR3 region has the DNA TGTGCCAGCAGCCTACAGGGGTTTACTGGCTACACCTTC.

This clonotype was counted between two and nine times. V usage is TRBV5-1 and J usage is TRBJ2-5; 10 bases are a match to TRBD2. This CDR3 spans 17 amino acids. CDR1 is SGHRS, CDR2 YFSETQ, per germline. V shed 4 bases and J 1 base; nucleotides not matched to a gene: 10. CDR3 loop: CASSLPQASGGQETQYF. The CDR3 DNA reads TGCGCCAGCAGCCTCCCCCAGGCTAGCGGGGGCCAAGAGACCCAGTACTTC. The full variable domain, rest sourced from reference TRBV5-1 and TRBJ2-5, is KAGVTQTPRYLIKTRGQQVTLSCSPISGHRSVSWYQQTPGQGLQFLFEYFSETQRNKGNFPGRFSGRQFSNSRSEMNVSTLELGDSALYLCASSLPQASGGQETQYFGPGTRLLVL.

V usage is TRBV5-1 and J usage is TRBJ1-2, with 7 bases that match TRBD1. There are 14 residues in the CDR3. The germline V gene has CDR1 SGHRS and CDR2 YFSETQ. J was trimmed by 5 bases and V by 4 bases; bases with no gene match: 8. CDR3 coding DNA: TGCGCCAGCAGCACTAGGGGGCTTGGGTATGGCTACACCTTC. This encodes CASSTRGLGYGYTF.